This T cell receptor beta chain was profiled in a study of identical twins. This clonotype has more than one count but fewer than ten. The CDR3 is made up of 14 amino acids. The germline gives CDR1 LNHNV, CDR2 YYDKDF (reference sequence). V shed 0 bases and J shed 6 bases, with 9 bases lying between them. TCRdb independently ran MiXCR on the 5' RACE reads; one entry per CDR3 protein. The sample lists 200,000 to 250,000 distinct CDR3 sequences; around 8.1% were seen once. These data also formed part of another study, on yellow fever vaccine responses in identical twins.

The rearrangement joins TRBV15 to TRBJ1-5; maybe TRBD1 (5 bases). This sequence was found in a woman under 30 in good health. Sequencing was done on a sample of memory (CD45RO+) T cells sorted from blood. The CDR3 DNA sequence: TGTGCCACCAGCAGAGATCAGGGTTTTCAGCCCCAGCATTTT. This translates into CATSRDQGFQPQHF.